A selection of T cell receptor beta chains follows, all from one sample in a study of blood T cell repertoires in COVID-19. The protocol was immunoSEQ multiplex PCR, while the TCRdb copy is restricted to in-frame clones and leaves out a portion. The sample lists approximately 250,000 clones, 70% to 85% occurring once. The sequenced sample was peripheral blood. These receptors all come from a woman in her forties who had recovered from COVID-19. Both conserved end residues are part of each CDR3. D genes are given only for firm matches. Where a row states a size, it is once, few, many or the class of an expanded clone; other rows omit it.

v_gene	abundance	d_gene	j_gene	CDR3nt	CDR3aa
TRBV6-5	once	NA	TRBJ2-7	TGTGCCAGCAGTTACTCGGTAGCTCAGAGCTCCTACGAGCAGTACTTC	CASSYSVAQSSYEQYF
TRBV12-3/TRBV12-4	once	NA	TRBJ2-5	TGTGCCAGCAGTCGGGGGTGGAAAGAGACCCAGTACTTC	CASSRGWKETQYF
TRBV5-1	NA	NA	TRBJ1-4	TGCGCCAGCAGCTCAGGGGAACAGAATGAAAAACTGTTTTTT	CASSSGEQNEKLFF
TRBV5-1	few	NA	TRBJ1-6	TGCGCCAGCAGCCAACGGGGGGCCAATAATTCACCCCTCCACTTT	CASSQRGANNSPLHF
TRBV19	many	TRBD1	TRBJ1-1	TGTGCCAGTAATCCGGGACAGGGGATGAACACTGAAGCTTTCTTT	CASNPGQGMNTEAFF
TRBV11-3	once	NA	TRBJ2-2	TGTGCCAGCAGCTTATTTTCTGACACCGGGGAGCTGTTTTTT	CASSLFSDTGELFF
TRBV5-5	few	TRBD1	TRBJ1-2	TGTGCCAGCAGCCCGGGACAGTCTAACTATGGCTACACCTTC	CASSPGQSNYGYTF
TRBV11-1	NA	NA	TRBJ2-3	TGTGCCAGCAGCTGGTCAGATAGCACAGATACGCAGTATTTT	CASSWSDSTDTQYF
TRBV7-6	NA	NA	TRBJ1-2	TGTGCCAGCAGCTTAGAGCCAGGCCGACCCGATGGCTACACCTTC	CASSLEPGRPDGYTF
TRBV6-1	NA	NA	TRBJ1-5	TGTGCCAGCAGTGAATTTGACAGACTCAATCAGCCCCAGCATTTT	CASSEFDRLNQPQHF
TRBV28	NA	TRBD2	TRBJ2-3	TGTGCCACCAATGGGGCTAGCGGGGGGACAAGCACAGATACGCAGTATTTT	CATNGASGGTSTDTQYF
TRBV5-1	NA	TRBD2	TRBJ2-2	TGCGCCAGCAGCTACCAGCGGGGGGGCCTATCACCCGGGGAGCTGTTTTTT	CASSYQRGGLSPGELFF
TRBV6-4	NA	NA	TRBJ2-2	TGTGCCAGCAGACTCGCAGGGCAGACCGGGGAGCTGTTTTTT	CASRLAGQTGELFF
TRBV7-2	NA	TRBD1	TRBJ2-3	TGTGCCAGCAGCTCCGGGACAGGTCACACAGATACGCAGTATTTT	CASSSGTGHTDTQYF
TRBV5-6	NA	NA	TRBJ1-2	TGTGCCAGCAGCTTGAGGGGAGGGGCGTCTGATGGCTACACCTTC	CASSLRGGASDGYTF
TRBV11-2	NA	TRBD1	TRBJ2-1	TGTGCCAGCAGAGCCGGGACAGATTCTTACAATGAGCAGTTCTTC	CASRAGTDSYNEQFF
TRBV5-4	NA	NA	TRBJ2-7	TGTGCCAGCAGCTCAGACTTCGAGCAGTACTTC	CASSSDFEQYF
TRBV7-2	NA	TRBD1	TRBJ1-5	TGTGCCAGCAGCCATTACAGGGGAAGCAATCAGCCCCAGCATTTT	CASSHYRGSNQPQHF
TRBV19	NA	NA	TRBJ1-1	TGTGCCAGTAGTCAGACAATAGTACTCATTAACACTGAAGCTTTCTTT	CASSQTIVLINTEAFF
TRBV5-1	NA	TRBD1	TRBJ2-4	TGCGCCAGCAGCTTCGGGACAGGGAACATTCAGTACTTC	CASSFGTGNIQYF
TRBV20-1	NA	NA	TRBJ2-7	TGCAGTGCTAGTGGTAGCCCACTCACGAAGCAGTACTTC	CSASGSPLTKQYF
TRBV4-3	NA	TRBD1	TRBJ2-7	TGCGCCAGCAGCCAAGCAATAGGACAGGGCCCTGAGCAGTACTTC	CASSQAIGQGPEQYF
TRBV29-1	NA	TRBD1	TRBJ1-2	TGCAGCGTCGTGGACAGGGATTATCGCTACACCTTC	CSVVDRDYRYTF
TRBV6-5	few	NA	TRBJ1-1	TGTGCCAGCAGTTATGAGAGCGTGGCTGAAGCTTTCTTT	CASSYESVAEAFF
TRBV2	many	TRBD2	TRBJ2-1	TGTGCCAGCACCGGGGGGGTAGGTTACAATGAGCAGTTCTTC	CASTGGVGYNEQFF
TRBV28	NA	NA	TRBJ2-3	TGTGCCAGCAGTCCTCAGGGTAGCCCCACAGATACGCAGTATTTT	CASSPQGSPTDTQYF
TRBV11-2	NA	TRBD1	TRBJ1-2	TGTGCCAGCAGCCCGGACAGGGTGGATGGCTACACCTTC	CASSPDRVDGYTF
TRBV9	NA	NA	TRBJ1-1	TGTGCCAGCAGTGGTAGGAACACTGAAGCTTTCTTT	CASSGRNTEAFF
TRBV18	NA	NA	TRBJ2-7	TGTGCCAGCTCACCACCCCGACAGCGCGACGAGCAGTACTTC	CASSPPRQRDEQYF
TRBV7-2	NA	TRBD1	TRBJ2-3	TGTGCCAGCAGCGACCTGGCAGGGGGCGGATATACGCAGTATTTT	CASSDLAGGGYTQYF
TRBV5-6	NA	NA	TRBJ2-5	TGTGCCAGCAGCTTGGCGAGGAGGCTAGAGACCCAGTACTTC	CASSLARRLETQYF